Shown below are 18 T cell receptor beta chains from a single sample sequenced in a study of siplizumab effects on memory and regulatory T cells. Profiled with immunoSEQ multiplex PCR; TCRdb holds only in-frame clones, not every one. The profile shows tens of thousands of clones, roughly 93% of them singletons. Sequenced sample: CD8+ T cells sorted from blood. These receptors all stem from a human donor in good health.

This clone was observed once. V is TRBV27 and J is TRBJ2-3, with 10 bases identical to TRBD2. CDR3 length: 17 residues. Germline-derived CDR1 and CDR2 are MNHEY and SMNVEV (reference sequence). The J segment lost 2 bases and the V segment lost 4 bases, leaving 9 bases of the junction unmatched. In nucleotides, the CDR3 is TGTGCCAGCAGTTACCTTGTAGCGGGGGGCAACACAGATACGCAGTATTTT. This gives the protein CASSYLVAGGNTDTQYF.

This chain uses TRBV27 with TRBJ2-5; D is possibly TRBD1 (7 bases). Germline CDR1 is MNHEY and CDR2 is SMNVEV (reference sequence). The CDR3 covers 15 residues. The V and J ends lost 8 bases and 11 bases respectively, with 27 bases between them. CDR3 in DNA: TGTGCCAGCGCTACTCTCGGAGGGGGCGCCGGGGAGCAGTACTTC. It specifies CASATLGGGAGEQYF.

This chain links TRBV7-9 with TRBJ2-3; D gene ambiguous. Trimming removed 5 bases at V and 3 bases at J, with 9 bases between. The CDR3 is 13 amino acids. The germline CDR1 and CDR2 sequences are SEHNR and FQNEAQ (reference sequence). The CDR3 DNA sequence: TGTGCCAGCAGCAAGGTGGAGACAGATACGCAGTATTTT. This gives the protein CASSKVETDTQYF.

The CDR3 DNA reads TGTGCCAGCAGCGCCCTCAGCGGGGGGGCCTTCGATACGCAGTATTTT. Encoded protein: CASSALSGGAFDTQYF. The genes are TRBV7-9 and TRBJ2-3; TRBD2 matches at 10 bases. CDR1 is SEHNR and CDR2 is FQNEAQ in the germline V gene (reference sequence). Trimming cost V 5 bases and J 6 bases; bases outside gene matches: 11. The CDR3 is 16 residues long.

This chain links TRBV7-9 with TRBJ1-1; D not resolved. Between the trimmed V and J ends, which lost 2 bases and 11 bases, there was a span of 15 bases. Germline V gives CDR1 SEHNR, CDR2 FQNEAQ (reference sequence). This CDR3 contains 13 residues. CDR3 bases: TGTGCCAGCAGCTTACAGGACCCCCAGGCCGCTTTCTTT. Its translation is CASSLQDPQAAFF.

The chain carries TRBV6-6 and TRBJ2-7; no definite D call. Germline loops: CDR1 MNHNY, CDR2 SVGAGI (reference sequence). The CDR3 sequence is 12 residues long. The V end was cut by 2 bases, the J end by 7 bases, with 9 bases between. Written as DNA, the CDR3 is TGTGCCAGCAGTTACAAGTTAGGGGAGCAGTACTTC. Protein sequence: CASSYKLGEQYF.

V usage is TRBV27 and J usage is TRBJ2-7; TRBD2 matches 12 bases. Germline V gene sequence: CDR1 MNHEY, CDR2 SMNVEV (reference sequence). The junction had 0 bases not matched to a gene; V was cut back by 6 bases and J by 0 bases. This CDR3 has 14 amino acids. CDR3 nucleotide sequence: TGTGCCAGCAGACTAGCGGGGGGCTCCTACGAGCAGTACTTC. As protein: CASRLAGGSYEQYF.

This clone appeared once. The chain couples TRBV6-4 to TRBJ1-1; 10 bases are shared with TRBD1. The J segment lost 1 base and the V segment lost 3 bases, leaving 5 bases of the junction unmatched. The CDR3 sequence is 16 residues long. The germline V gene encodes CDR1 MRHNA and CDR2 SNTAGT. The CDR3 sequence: CASSDPRTGGNTEAFF. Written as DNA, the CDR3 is TGTGCCAGCAGTGATCCCCGGACAGGGGGGAACACTGAAGCTTTCTTT.

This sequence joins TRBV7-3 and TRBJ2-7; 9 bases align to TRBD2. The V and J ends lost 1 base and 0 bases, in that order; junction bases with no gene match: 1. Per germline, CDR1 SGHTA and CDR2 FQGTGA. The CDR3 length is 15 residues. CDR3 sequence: CASSLSGGDSYEQYF. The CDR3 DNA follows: TGTGCCAGCAGCTTAAGCGGGGGGGACTCCTACGAGCAGTACTTC.

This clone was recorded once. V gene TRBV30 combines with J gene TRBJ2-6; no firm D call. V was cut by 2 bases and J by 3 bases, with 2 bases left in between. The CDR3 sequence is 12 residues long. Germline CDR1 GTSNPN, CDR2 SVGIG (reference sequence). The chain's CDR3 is CAWSLGANVLTF. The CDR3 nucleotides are TGTGCCTGGAGTCTTGGGGCCAACGTCCTGACTTTC.

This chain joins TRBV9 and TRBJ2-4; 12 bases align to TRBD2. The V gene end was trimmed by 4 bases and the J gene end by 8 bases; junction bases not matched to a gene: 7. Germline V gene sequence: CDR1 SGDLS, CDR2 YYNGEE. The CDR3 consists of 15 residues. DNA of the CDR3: TGTGCCAGCAGCTCTAGCGGGGGGGCCTTTGACATTCAGTACTTC. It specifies CASSSSGGAFDIQYF.

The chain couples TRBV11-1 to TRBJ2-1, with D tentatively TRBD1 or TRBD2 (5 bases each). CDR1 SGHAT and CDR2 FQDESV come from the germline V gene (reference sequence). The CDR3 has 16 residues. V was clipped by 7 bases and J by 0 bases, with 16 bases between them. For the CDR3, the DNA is TGTGCCAGCAACCCCGACGGGGCGAGCTCCTACAATGAGCAGTTCTTC. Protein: CASNPDGASSYNEQFF.

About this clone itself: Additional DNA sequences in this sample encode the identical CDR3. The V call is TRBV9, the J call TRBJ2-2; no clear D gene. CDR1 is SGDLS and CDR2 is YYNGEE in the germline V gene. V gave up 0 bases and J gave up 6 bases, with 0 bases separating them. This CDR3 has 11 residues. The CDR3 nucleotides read TGTGCCAGCAGCGTAGCCGGGGAGCTGTTTTTT. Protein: CASSVAGELFF. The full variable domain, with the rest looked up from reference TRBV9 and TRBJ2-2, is DSGVTQTPKHLITATGQRVTLRCSPRSGDLSVYWYQQSLDQGLQFLIQYYNGEERAKGNILERFSAQQFPDLHSELNLSSLELGDSALYFCASSVAGELFFGEGSRLTVL.

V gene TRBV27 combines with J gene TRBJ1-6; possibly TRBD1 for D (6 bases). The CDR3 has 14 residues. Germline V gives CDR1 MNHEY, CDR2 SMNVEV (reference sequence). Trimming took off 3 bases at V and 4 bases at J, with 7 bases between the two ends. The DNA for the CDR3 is TGTGCCAGCAGTTTGGACAGTTATAATTCACCCCTCCACTTT. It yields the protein CASSLDSYNSPLHF.

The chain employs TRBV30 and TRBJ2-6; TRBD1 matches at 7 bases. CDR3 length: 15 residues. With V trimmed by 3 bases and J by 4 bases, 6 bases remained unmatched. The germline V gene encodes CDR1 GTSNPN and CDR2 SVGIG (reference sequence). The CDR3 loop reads CAWSRDRSGANVLTF. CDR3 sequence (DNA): TGTGCCTGGAGCCGGGACAGATCCGGGGCCAACGTCCTGACTTTC. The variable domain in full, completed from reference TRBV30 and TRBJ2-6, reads SQTIHQWPATLVQPVGSPLSLECTVEGTSNPNLYWYRQAAGRGLQLLFYSVGIGQISSEVPQNLSASRPQDRQFILSSKKLLLSDSGFYLCAWSRDRSGANVLTFGAGSRLTVL.

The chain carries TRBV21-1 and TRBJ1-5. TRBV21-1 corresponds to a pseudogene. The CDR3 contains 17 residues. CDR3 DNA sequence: TGTGCCAGCAGCAAAGGCGGGACAATACAATTAAATCAGCCCCAGCATTTT. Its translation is CASSKGGTIQLNQPQHF.

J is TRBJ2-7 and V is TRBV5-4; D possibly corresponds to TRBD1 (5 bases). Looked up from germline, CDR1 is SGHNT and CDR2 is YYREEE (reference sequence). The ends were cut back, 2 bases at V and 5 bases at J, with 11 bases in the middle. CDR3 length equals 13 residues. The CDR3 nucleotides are TGTGCCAGCAGCTTAACGATAGGGGACGAGCAGTACTTC. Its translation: CASSLTIGDEQYF.

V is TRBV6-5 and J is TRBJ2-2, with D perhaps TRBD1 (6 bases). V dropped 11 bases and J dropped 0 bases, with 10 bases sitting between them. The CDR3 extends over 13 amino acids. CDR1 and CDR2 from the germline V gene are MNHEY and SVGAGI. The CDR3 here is CASWTANTGELFF. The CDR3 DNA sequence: TGTGCCTCATGGACAGCGAACACCGGGGAGCTGTTTTTT.